The clone carrying this T cell receptor (beta chain) has just one count. Its matching antigen is unknown. These data are taken from a study of vaccination effects on CD4 cells after COVID-19. The assay was immunoSEQ multiplex PCR, and TCRdb's table has in-frame clones only and misses some. The data hold 45,000 to 50,000 clones, with approximately 65% observed a single time. Having been cultured for 10 days, the cells underwent CD4+ T cell isolation. CDR3 length: 11 residues. Trimming took off 7 bases at V and 3 bases at J, with 4 bases between the two ends. Looked up from germline, CDR1 is SNHLY and CDR2 is FYNNEI.

The clonotype originates from a human donor who received a COVID-19 vaccine. Sequenced material: CD4+ T cells from PBMCs cultured without peptide, taken before COVID-19 vaccination. The chain is built from TRBV2 and TRBJ2-1; D is unclear. The CDR3 bases are TGTGCCAGCACCCTCTACAATGAGCAGTTCTTC. This codes for CASTLYNEQFF.